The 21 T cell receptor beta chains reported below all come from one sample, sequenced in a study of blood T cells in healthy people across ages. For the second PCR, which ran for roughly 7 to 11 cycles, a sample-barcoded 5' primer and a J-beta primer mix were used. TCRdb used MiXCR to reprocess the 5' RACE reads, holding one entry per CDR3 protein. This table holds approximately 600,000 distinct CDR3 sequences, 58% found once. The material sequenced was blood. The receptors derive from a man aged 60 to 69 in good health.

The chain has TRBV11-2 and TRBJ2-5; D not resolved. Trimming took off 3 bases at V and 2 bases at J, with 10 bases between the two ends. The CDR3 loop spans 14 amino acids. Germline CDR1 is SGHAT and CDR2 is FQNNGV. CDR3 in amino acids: CASSFKAAQETQYF. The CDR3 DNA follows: TGTGCCAGCAGCTTTAAGGCAGCTCAAGAGACCCAGTACTTC.

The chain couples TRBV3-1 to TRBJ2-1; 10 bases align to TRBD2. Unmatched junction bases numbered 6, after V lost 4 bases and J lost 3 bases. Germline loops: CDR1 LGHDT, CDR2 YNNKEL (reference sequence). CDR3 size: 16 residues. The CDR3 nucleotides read TGTGCCAGCAGCCTTAGCGGGGGGACTCTCTACAATGAGCAGTTCTTC. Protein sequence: CASSLSGGTLYNEQFF.

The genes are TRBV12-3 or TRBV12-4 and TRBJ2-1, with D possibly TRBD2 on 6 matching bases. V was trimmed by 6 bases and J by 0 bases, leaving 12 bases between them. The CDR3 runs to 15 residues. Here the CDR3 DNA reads TGTGCCAGCAGCCCGGGACTCATCTCCTACAATGAGCAGTTCTTC. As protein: CASSPGLISYNEQFF.

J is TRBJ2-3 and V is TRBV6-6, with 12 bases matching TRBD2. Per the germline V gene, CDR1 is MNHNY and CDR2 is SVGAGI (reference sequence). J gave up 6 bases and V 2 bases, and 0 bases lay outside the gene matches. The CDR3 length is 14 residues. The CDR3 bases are TGTGCCAGCAGTTACGGGACTAGCGGGGATACGCAGTATTTT. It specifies CASSYGTSGDTQYF.

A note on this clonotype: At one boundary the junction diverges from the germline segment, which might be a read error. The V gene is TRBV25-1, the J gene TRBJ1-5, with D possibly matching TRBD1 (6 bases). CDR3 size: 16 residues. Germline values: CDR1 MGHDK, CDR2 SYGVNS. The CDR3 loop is CAGSESAGANNQPQHF. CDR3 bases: TGTGCCGGCAGTGAATCGGCAGGGGCTAACAATCAGCCCCAGCATTTT.

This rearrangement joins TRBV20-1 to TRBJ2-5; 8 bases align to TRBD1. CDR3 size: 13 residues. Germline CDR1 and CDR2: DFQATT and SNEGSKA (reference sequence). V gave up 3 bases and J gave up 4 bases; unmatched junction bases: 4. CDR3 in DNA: TGCAGTGCTAGCACAGGGGGTCCAGAGACCCAGTACTTC. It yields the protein CSASTGGPETQYF.

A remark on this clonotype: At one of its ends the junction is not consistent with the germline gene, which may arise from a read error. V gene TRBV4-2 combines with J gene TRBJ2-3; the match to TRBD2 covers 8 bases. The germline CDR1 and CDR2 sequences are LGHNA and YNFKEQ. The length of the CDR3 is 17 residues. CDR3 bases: TGTACCAGCAGCCACTCTAACAGCGGGGGTAGCACAGATACGCAGTATTTT. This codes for CTSSHSNSGGSTDTQYF.

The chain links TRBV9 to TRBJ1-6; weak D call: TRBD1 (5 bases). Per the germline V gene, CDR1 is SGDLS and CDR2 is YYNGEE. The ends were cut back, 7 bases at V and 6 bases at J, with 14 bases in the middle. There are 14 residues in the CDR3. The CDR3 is CASGPLGTNSPLHF. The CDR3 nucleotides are TGTGCCAGCGGGCCCCTAGGGACTAATTCACCCCTCCACTTT.

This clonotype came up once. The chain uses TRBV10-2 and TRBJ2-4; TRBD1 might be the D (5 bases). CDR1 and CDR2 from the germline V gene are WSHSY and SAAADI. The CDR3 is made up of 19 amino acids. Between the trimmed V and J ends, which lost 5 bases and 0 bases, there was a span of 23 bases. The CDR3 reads CASSKGPVGRTLAKNIQYF. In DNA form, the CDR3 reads TGCGCCAGCAGTAAAGGACCTGTGGGGCGCACATTAGCCAAAAACATTCAGTACTTC.

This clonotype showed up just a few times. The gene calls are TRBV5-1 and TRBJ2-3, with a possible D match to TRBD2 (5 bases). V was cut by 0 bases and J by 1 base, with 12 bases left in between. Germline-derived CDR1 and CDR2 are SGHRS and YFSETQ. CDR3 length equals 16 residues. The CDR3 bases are TGCGCCAGCAGCTTGGACCCGACGGAGGGCACAGATACGCAGTATTTT. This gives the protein CASSLDPTEGTDTQYF.

The CDR3 spells CASSPATSSYEQYF. DNA for the CDR3: TGCGCCAGCAGCCCGGCTACGTCCTCCTACGAGCAGTACTTC. The chain links TRBV5-1 to TRBJ2-4; D unclear. The J call is doubtful: the DNA matches TRBJ2-7 better. Germline lookup yields CDR1 SGHRS and CDR2 YFSETQ. The CDR3 consists of 14 residues.

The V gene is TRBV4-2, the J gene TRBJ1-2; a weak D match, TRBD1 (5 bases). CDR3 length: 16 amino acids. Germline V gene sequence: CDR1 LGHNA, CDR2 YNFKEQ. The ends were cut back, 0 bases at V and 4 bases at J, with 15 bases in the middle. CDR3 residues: CASSQDPGDSPYGYTF. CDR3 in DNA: TGTGCCAGCAGCCAAGACCCCGGTGACAGTCCCTATGGCTACACCTTC.

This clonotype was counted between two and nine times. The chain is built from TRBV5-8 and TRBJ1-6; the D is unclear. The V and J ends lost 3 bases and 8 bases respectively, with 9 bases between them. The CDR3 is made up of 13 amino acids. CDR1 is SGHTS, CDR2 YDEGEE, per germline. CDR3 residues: CASSYHVDSPLHF. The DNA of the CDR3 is TGTGCCAGCAGCTACCATGTGGATTCACCCCTCCACTTT.

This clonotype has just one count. The CDR3 spells CASASHMGYNEQFF. CDR3 bases: TGTGCCAGCGCTTCGCATATGGGATACAATGAGCAGTTCTTC. V usage is TRBV7-9 and J usage is TRBJ2-1; D is unclear. V shed 8 bases and J shed 4 bases, with 15 bases lying between them. Germline V CDR1 and CDR2: SEHNR, FQNEAQ (reference sequence). The CDR3 is 14 residues long.

The CDR3 DNA reads as TGCGCCAGCAGCTACAACTTAGCGGAGACCCAGTACTTC. This translates into CASSYNLAETQYF. The V call is TRBV10-2, the J call TRBJ2-4, with a weak D call TRBD2 (5 bases). With the DNA end fitting TRBJ2-5 better, the J assignment may be wrong. The CDR3 is 13 residues long. CDR1 is WSHSY and CDR2 is SAAADI in the germline V gene.

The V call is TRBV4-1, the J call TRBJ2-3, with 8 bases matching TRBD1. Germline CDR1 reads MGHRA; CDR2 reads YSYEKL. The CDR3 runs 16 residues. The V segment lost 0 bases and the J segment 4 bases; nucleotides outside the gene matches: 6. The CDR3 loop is CASSQEWTGYPDTQYF. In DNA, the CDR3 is TGCGCCAGCAGCCAAGAATGGACAGGGTACCCAGATACGCAGTATTTT.

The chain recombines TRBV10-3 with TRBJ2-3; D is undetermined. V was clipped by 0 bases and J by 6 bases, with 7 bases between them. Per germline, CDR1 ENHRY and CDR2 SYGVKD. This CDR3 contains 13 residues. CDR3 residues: CAISESNTDTQYF. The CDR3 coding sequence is TGTGCCATCAGTGAGTCGAACACGGATACGCAGTATTTT.

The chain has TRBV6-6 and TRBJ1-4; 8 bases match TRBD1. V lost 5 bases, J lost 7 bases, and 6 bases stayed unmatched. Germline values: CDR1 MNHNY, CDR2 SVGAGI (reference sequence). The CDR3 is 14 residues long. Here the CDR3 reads CASSNQGAVEKLFF. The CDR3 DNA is TGTGCCAGCAGTAACCAGGGGGCCGTTGAAAAACTGTTTTTT.

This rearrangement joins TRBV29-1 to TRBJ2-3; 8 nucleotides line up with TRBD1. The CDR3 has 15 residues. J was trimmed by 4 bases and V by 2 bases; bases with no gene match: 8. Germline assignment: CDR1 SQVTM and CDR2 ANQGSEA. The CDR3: CSVEYRVTGADTQYF. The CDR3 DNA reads TGCAGCGTTGAATATCGCGTGACAGGGGCAGATACGCAGTATTTT.

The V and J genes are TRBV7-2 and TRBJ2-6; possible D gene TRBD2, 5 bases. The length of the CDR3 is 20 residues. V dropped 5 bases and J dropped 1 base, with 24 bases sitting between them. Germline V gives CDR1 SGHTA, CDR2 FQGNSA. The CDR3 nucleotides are TGTGCCAGCAGCCCATGGGTCCCCAGGACTGTAACTTCTGGGGCCAACGTCCTGACTTTC. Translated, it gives CASSPWVPRTVTSGANVLTF. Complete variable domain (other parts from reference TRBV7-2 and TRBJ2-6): GAGVSQSPSNKVTEKGKDVELRCDPISGHTALYWYRQSLGQGLEFLIYFQGNSAPDKSGLPSDRFSAERTGGSVSTLTIQRTQQEDSAVYLCASSPWVPRTVTSGANVLTFGAGSRLTVL.

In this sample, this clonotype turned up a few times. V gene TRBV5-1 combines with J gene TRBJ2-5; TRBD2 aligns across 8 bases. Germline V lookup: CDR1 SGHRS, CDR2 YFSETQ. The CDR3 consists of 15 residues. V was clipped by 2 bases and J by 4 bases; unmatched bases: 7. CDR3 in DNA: TGCGCCAGCAGCTTTAGCGGGGCGAGCGGAGAGACCCAGTACTTC. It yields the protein CASSFSGASGETQYF. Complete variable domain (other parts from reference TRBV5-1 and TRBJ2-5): KAGVTQTPRYLIKTRGQQVTLSCSPISGHRSVSWYQQTPGQGLQFLFEYFSETQRNKGNFPGRFSGRQFSNSRSEMNVSTLELGDSALYLCASSFSGASGETQYFGPGTRLLVL.